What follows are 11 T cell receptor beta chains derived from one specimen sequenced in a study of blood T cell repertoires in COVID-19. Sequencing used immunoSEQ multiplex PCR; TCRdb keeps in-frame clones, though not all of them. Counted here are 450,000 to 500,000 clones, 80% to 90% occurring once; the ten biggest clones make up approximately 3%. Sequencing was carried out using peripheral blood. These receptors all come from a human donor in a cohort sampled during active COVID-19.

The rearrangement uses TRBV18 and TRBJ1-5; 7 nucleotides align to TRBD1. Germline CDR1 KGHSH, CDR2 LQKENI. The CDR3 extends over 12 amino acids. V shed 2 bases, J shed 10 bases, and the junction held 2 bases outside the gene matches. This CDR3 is CASSPDRDPQHF. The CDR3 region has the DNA TGTGCCAGCTCACCAGACAGGGACCCCCAGCATTTT.

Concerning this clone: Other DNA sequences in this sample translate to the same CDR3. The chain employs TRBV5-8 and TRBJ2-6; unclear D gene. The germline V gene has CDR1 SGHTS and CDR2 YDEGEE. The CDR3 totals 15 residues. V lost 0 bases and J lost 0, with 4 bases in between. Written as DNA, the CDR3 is TGTGCCAGCAGCTTGGGCGGCTCTGGGGCCAACGTCCTGACTTTC. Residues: CASSLGGSGANVLTF.

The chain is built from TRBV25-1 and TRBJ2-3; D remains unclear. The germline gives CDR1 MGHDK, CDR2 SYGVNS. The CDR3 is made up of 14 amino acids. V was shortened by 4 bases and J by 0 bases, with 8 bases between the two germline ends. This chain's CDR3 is CASSARISTDTQYF. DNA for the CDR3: TGTGCCAGCAGTGCCAGGATTAGCACAGATACGCAGTATTTT. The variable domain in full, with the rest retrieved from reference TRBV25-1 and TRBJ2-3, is EADIYQTPRYLVIGTGKKITLECSQTMGHDKMYWYQQDPGMELHLIHYSYGVNSTEKGDLSSESTVSRIRTEHFPLTLESARPSHTSQYLCASSARISTDTQYFGPGTRLTVL.

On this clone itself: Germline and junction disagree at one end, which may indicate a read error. CDR3 coding DNA: TGTGTCAGCAGTTACTCTGTGGACAGAGGACAGCCCCAGCATTTT. This gives the protein CVSSYSVDRGQPQHF. The chain joins TRBV6-5 to TRBJ1-5, with a weak D call TRBD1 (6 bases). Germline CDR1 MNHEY, CDR2 SVGAGI. CDR3 length equals 15 residues.

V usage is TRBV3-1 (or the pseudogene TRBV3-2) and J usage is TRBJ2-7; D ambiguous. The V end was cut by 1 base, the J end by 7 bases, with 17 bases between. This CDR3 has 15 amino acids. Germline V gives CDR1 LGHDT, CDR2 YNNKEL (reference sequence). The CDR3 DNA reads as TGTGCCAGCAGCCAAGTCGAGCTAGGTCCCTGGGAGCAGTACTTC. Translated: CASSQVELGPWEQYF.

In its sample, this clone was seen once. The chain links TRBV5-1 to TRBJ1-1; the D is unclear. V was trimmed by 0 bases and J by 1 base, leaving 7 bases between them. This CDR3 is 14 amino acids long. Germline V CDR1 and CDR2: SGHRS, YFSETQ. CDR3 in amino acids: CASSLVTPNTEAFF. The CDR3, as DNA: TGCGCCAGCAGCTTGGTCACACCGAACACTGAAGCTTTCTTT.

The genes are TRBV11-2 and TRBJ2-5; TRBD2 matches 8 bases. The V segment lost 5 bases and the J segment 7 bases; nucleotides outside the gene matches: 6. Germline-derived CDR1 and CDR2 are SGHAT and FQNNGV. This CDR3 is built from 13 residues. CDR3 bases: TGTGCCAGCAGCCTGGAGGCGGGGGGGACCCAGTACTTC. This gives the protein CASSLEAGGTQYF.

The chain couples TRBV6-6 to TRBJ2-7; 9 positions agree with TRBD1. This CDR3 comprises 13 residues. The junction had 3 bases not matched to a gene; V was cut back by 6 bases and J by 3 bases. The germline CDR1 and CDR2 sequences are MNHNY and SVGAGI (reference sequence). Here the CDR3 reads CASRGQGLYEQYF. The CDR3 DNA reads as TGTGCCAGCAGGGGACAGGGTCTCTACGAGCAGTACTTC.

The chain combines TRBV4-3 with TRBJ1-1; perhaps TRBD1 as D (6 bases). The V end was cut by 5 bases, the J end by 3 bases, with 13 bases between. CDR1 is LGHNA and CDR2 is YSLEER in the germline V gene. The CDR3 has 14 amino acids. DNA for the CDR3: TGCGCCAGCAGCTCCAGGGGCCTACACACTGAAGCTTTCTTT. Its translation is CASSSRGLHTEAFF.

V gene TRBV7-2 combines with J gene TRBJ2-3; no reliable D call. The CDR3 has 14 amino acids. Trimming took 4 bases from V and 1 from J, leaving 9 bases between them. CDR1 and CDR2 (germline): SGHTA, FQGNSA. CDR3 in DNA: TGTGCCAGCAGCTCCTCGGCGGGCACAGATACGCAGTATTTT. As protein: CASSSSAGTDTQYF.

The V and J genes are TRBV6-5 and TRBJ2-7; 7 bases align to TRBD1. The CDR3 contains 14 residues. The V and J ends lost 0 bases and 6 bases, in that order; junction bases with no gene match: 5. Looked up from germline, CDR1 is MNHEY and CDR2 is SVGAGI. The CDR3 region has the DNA TGTGCCAGCAGTTACTCGGGACAGCTGGGCGAGCAGTACTTC. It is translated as CASSYSGQLGEQYF.